This is a list of T cell receptor beta chains from one sample in a study of blood T cell repertoires in COVID-19. The repertoire was sequenced with immunoSEQ multiplex PCR; TCRdb's copy has only in-frame clones and lacks some. The data show 95,000 to 150,000 clones, with around 80% seen just once and 3.8% held by the top ten. The sequencing sample was made of peripheral blood. The receptors here all came from a woman in her forties or fifties with acute or convalescent COVID-19. Both conserved end residues are part of each CDR3. D genes are given only for firm matches. Only some rows state a clone size, as once, few, many or a class for expanded clones.

>TRBV5-5|TRBJ1-5|TRBD1|.|17
CASSRQGAAGVGQPQHF
TGTGCCAGCAGCCGACAGGGGGCCGCCGGGGTGGGTCAGCCCCAGCATTTT
>TRBV3-1/TRBV3-2|TRBJ1-1|.|.|13
CASSQILLGEAFF
TGTGCCAGCAGCCAAATTCTGCTCGGTGAAGCTTTCTTT
>TRBV9|TRBJ2-7|TRBD2|.|15
CASSVGLADSYEQYF
TGTGCCAGCAGCGTTGGACTAGCGGACTCCTACGAGCAGTACTTC
>TRBV5-1|TRBJ2-1|TRBD2|.|16
CASSDSGGSSYNEQFF
TGCGCCAGCAGCGATAGCGGGGGGAGCTCCTACAATGAGCAGTTCTTC
>TRBV7-2|TRBJ2-5|.|.|13
CASSLRDSKTQYF
TGTGCCAGCAGCTTACGGGACTCAAAGACCCAGTACTTC
>TRBV30|TRBJ1-6|.|.|12
CAFPAPGSPLHF
TGTGCCTTTCCTGCACCCGGGTCACCCCTCCACTTT
>TRBV18|TRBJ2-2|TRBD2|.|20
CASSPLPGPGLAPNTGELFF
TGTGCCAGCTCACCACTCCCTGGCCCGGGACTAGCCCCGAACACCGGGGAGCTGTTTTTT
>TRBV6-6|TRBJ1-2|.|few|17
CASSPPPPGRPNYGYTF
TGTGCCAGCAGTCCCCCGCCCCCAGGCAGACCTAACTATGGCTACACCTTC
>TRBV28|TRBJ1-3|TRBD1|.|14
CASSSQGTGNTIYF
TGTGCCAGCAGTTCACAGGGGACTGGAAACACCATATATTTT
>TRBV28|TRBJ1-1|.|few|13
CASSLAHPSQAFF
TGTGCCAGCAGTTTAGCGCATCCCTCTCAAGCTTTCTTT
>TRBV5-1|TRBJ2-7|TRBD1|.|14
CASSHRGNSYEQYF
TGCGCCAGCAGCCACAGGGGAAACTCCTACGAGCAGTACTTC
>TRBV14|TRBJ1-6|.|.|15
CASSEFASYNSPLHF
TGTGCCAGCAGCGAGTTTGCCTCCTATAATTCACCCCTCCACTTT
>TRBV15|TRBJ1-3|.|.|16
CATSRAAGSSGNTIYF
TGTGCCACCAGCAGAGCGGCGGGCTCATCTGGAAACACCATATATTTT
>TRBV6-5|TRBJ2-2|TRBD2|.|15
CASSTGGATTGELFF
TGTGCCAGCAGTACGGGGGGGGCGACCACCGGGGAGCTGTTTTTT
>TRBV18|TRBJ1-5|.|.|13
CASSPLNDQPQHF
TGTGCCAGCTCACCACTCAATGATCAGCCCCAGCATTTT
>TRBV3-1/TRBV3-2|TRBJ2-1|TRBD1|once|15
CASRSTGGWDNEQFF
TGTGCCAGCAGGTCGACAGGGGGTTGGGACAATGAGCAGTTCTTC
>TRBV5-1|TRBJ2-1|.|few|15
CASSLVGGAIDEQFF
TGCGCCAGCAGCTTGGTTGGGGGGGCCATCGATGAGCAGTTCTTC
>TRBV4-2|TRBJ2-1|TRBD2|.|20
CASSQRTGLAGVSSYNEQFF
TGTGCCAGCAGCCAAAGGACCGGCCTGGCGGGGGTAAGCTCCTACAATGAGCAGTTCTTC
>TRBV3-1/TRBV3-2|TRBJ1-2|.|few|12
CASSLGGYGYTF
TGTGCCAGCAGCCTGGGGGGGTATGGCTACACCTTC
>TRBV7-9|TRBJ1-1|.|.|14
CASSLQGGNTEAFF
TGTGCCAGCAGCTTACAGGGAGGGAACACTGAAGCTTTCTTT
>TRBV24-1|TRBJ2-3|.|few|15
CATSDPGHFPDTQYF
TGTGCCACCAGTGATCCAGGACACTTCCCAGATACGCAGTATTTT
>TRBV2|TRBJ2-7|TRBD2|.|15
CASSLVSGKAHEQYF
TGTGCCAGCAGTCTAGTCAGCGGGAAAGCCCACGAGCAGTACTTC
>TRBV21-1|TRBJ2-1|.|.|18
CASSPSSGTSGSINEQFF
TGTGCCAGCAGCCCCTCCTCCGGGACTAGCGGGAGTATCAATGAGCAGTTCTTC
>TRBV30|TRBJ1-1|TRBD1|few|19
CAWSVIWGQGSSLNTEAFF
TGTGCCTGGAGTGTAATTTGGGGACAGGGCAGTTCTCTGAACACTGAAGCTTTCTTT
>TRBV11-2|TRBJ1-6|.|once|15
CASSLESRVASPLHF
TGTGCCAGCAGCTTAGAGTCCAGGGTAGCATCACCCCTCCACTTT
>TRBV5-1|TRBJ2-2|TRBD1|.|15
CASSLADRGIGELFF
TGCGCCAGCAGCTTGGCAGACAGGGGAATCGGGGAGCTGTTTTTT
>TRBV19|TRBJ1-3|TRBD1|.|14
CASRRTGAGNTIYF
TGTGCCAGTAGGAGGACAGGGGCTGGAAACACCATATATTTT
>TRBV2|TRBJ2-3|.|.|13
CAGSSAHTDTQYF
TGTGCCGGCTCTAGCGCCCACACAGATACGCAGTATTTT
>TRBV30|TRBJ1-5|TRBD1|.|15
CAWSRGQQGNQPQHF
TGTGCCTGGAGTCGGGGTCAACAGGGGAATCAGCCCCAGCATTTT
>TRBV4-1|TRBJ2-7|.|.|15
CASSQGAGWGYEQYF
TGCGCCAGCAGCCAAGGCGCGGGATGGGGCTACGAGCAGTACTTC
>TRBV6-6|TRBJ2-2|TRBD1|.|14
CASSYDRGPGELFF
TGTGCCAGCAGTTACGACAGGGGGCCCGGGGAGCTGTTTTTT
>TRBV7-8|TRBJ2-7|TRBD1|.|14
CASSIGTDSYEQYF
TGTGCCAGCAGCATCGGGACAGACTCCTACGAGCAGTACTTC
>TRBV30|TRBJ1-5|.|.|16
CAWSVRQGLSNQPQHF
TGTGCCTGGAGTGTAAGGCAGGGGTTGAGCAATCAGCCCCAGCATTTT
>TRBV5-4|TRBJ1-2|TRBD1|.|14
CASSLNQGASGYTF
TGTGCCAGCAGCTTAAATCAGGGGGCTAGTGGCTACACCTTC
>TRBV7-2|TRBJ2-7|TRBD2|.|16
CASSEGPAGARLEQYF
TGTGCCAGCAGCGAAGGGCCAGCGGGGGCAAGGCTTGAGCAGTACTTC
>TRBV7-3|TRBJ1-1|.|few|15
CASSERLLMNTEAFF
TGTGCCAGCAGCGAGAGATTACTCATGAACACTGAAGCTTTCTTT
>TRBV19|TRBJ2-2|TRBD2|.|16
CASSRHGRTNTGELFF
TGTGCCAGTAGTCGCCACGGGAGGACGAACACCGGGGAGCTGTTTTTT
>TRBV7-8|TRBJ2-5|TRBD2|once|17
CASSLAVWERLAKTQYF
TGTGCCAGCAGCTTAGCGGTTTGGGAGCGACTAGCGAAGACCCAGTACTTC
>TRBV12-5|TRBJ2-2|.|.|16
CASGLYFSSNTGELFF
TGTGCTAGTGGTTTGTACTTTTCGTCGAACACCGGGGAGCTGTTTTTT
>TRBV21-1|TRBJ2-3|.|.|16
CASSKGRDREADTQYF
TGTGCCAGCAGCAAAGGCCGGGACAGGGAGGCAGATACGCAGTATTTT
>TRBV6-1|TRBJ1-4|.|.|15
CASSEKRGADEKLFF
TGTGCCAGCAGTGAAAAGCGGGGGGCGGATGAAAAACTGTTTTTT
>TRBV2|TRBJ2-7|.|.|13
CASSEGYNLRQYF
TGTGCCAGCAGTGAAGGGTATAACTTACGGCAGTACTTC
>TRBV28|TRBJ1-1|.|few|14
CASTRGGLNTEAFF
TGTGCCAGCACCCGTGGAGGACTGAACACTGAAGCTTTCTTT
>TRBV10-3|TRBJ2-6|.|.|17
CAISESVGSSGANVLTF
TGTGCCATCAGTGAGTCGGTAGGGAGCTCTGGGGCCAACGTCCTGACTTTC